This is a list of T cell receptor beta chains from one sample in a study of T cells in Graves' hyperthyroidism and ophthalmopathy. TCRdb used MiXCR to reprocess the multiplex PCR reads, holding one entry per CDR3 protein. The table has around 400,000 distinct CDR3 sequences, 15% to 19% seen once; the top ten hold roughly 26%. Sequenced: blood. The source of these receptors is a woman aged 18-29 years with Graves' hyperthyroidism that later progressed to Graves' ophthalmopathy. CDR3s include the opening cysteine and the closing phenylalanine or tryptophan. D genes are given only for firm matches. Some rows mark clone size as missing; the rest say once, few, many or name a class of expanded clone.

>TRBJ2-5|TRBV7-9|few|NA
TGTGCCAGCAGCTTAGACGGTTGGAGCGGTAAGCAAGAGACCCAGTACTTC
CASSLDGWSGKQETQYF
>TRBJ1-6|TRBV12-3/TRBV12-4|NA|NA
TGTGCCAGCCGCTACCTGAGGGGGTCACCCCTCCACTTT
CASRYLRGSPLHF
>TRBJ1-1|TRBV29-1|many|TRBD1
TGCAGCGTTCTACAGGGGCAGAACACTGAAGCTTTCTTT
CSVLQGQNTEAFF
>TRBJ1-1|TRBV12-3/TRBV12-4|few|NA
TGTGCCAGCAGTTGGCTGGAGAGCACTGAAGCTTTCTTT
CASSWLESTEAFF
>TRBJ2-1|TRBV2|many|TRBD1
TGTGCCAGCAGTGAAGGAGGGGGCGGCTACAATGAGCAGTTCTTC
CASSEGGGGYNEQFF
>TRBJ1-2|TRBV7-9|few|TRBD1
TGTGCCAGCAGCCTAACCGGGACAGCTAACTATGGCTACACCTTC
CASSLTGTANYGYTF
>TRBJ1-2|TRBV5-1|many|TRBD1
TGCGCCAGCAGCCCAAGGACAGGTTCTGCCTCTGATGGCTACACCTTC
CASSPRTGSASDGYTF
>TRBJ1-6|TRBV7-6|NA|NA
TGTGCCAGCAGCTTAGGGACGAACTATAATTCACCCCTCCACTTT
CASSLGTNYNSPLHF
>TRBJ2-7|TRBV14|NA|TRBD2
TGTGCCAGGTCAACCCAGGGGAAACTAGCGGGAGATAAGTACGAGCAGTACTTC
CARSTQGKLAGDKYEQYF
>TRBJ2-1|TRBV7-6|many|TRBD2
TGTGCCAGCAGCGCTAGCGGGCCTCACTACAATGAGCAGTTCTTC
CASSASGPHYNEQFF
>TRBJ2-2|TRBV6-2/TRBV6-3|many|TRBD2
TGTGCCAGCAGAGTAGCGGGAGAGGCCACCGGGGAGCTGTTTTTT
CASRVAGEATGELFF
>TRBJ1-5|TRBV10-2|NA|NA
TGCGCCAGCAGTGAGCCGACAGTAAACGGGCCCCAGCATTTT
CASSEPTVNGPQHF
>TRBJ2-7|TRBV6-5|many|TRBD2
TGTGCCAGCAGTTACCACTCGATTCGTGGGGGTAGCGGGAGAGGGTGGTACGAGCAGTACTTC
CASSYHSIRGGSGRGWYEQYF
>TRBJ1-2|TRBV2|many|TRBD1
TGTGCCAGCAAGGGACAGTCCTATGGCTACACCTTC
CASKGQSYGYTF
>TRBJ2-3|TRBV6-1|few|TRBD2
TGTGCCAGCAGTGAATACTTCGGACTAGCGGGGCCTAGCACAGATACGCAGTATTTT
CASSEYFGLAGPSTDTQYF
>TRBJ2-3|TRBV30|many|TRBD2
TGTGCCTGGTCTTTTACTAGCGGGTACACAGATACGCAGTATTTT
CAWSFTSGYTDTQYF
>TRBJ2-1|TRBV3-1|NA|NA
TGTGCCAGCAGCCAGAGGGAGGAGGGGAATGAGCAGTTCTTC
CASSQREEGNEQFF
>TRBJ1-1|TRBV6-2/TRBV6-3|many|NA
TGTGCCAGCAGCCGGACAGAGAACACTGAAGCTTTCTTT
CASSRTENTEAFF
>TRBJ1-1|TRBV7-9|NA|TRBD1
TGTGCCAGCACCACTCCAAGGGGGCTAAGCCCATCCACTGAAGCTTTCTTT
CASTTPRGLSPSTEAFF
>TRBJ1-5|TRBV20-1|NA|TRBD1
TGCAGTGCTACCGGGACAGGGCGTCAGCCCCAGCATTTT
CSATGTGRQPQHF
>TRBJ2-2|TRBV4-1|NA|TRBD1
TGCGCCAGTAAAGGGGGGACAGGGAACACCGGGGAGCTGTTTTTT
CASKGGTGNTGELFF
>TRBJ2-5|TRBV6-1|few|NA
TGTGCCAGCAGTGGACAGGAGGGAGAGACCCAGTACTTC
CASSGQEGETQYF
>TRBJ2-3|TRBV7-9|many|NA
TGTGCCAGCAGCTTAGCATTGTTAGAGGTTGGCACAGATACGCAGTATTTT
CASSLALLEVGTDTQYF
>TRBJ1-5|TRBV15|NA|NA
TGTGTCACCAGCAGAGCGGGAGTTAATAGCAATCAGCCCCAGCATTTT
CVTSRAGVNSNQPQHF
>TRBJ2-1|TRBV6-2/TRBV6-3|many|NA
TGTGCCAGCAGTTACGGGCTCTTTGGCTCCTACAATGAGCAGTTCTTC
CASSYGLFGSYNEQFF
>TRBJ2-7|TRBV28|many|NA
TGTGCCAGCAGTTTCGTCGACAGCCAAGCCTACTTC
CASSFVDSQAYF
>TRBJ2-2|TRBV28|many|NA
TGTGCCAGCAGGTTCAGGGGACGGGGCGGCACCGGGGAGCTGTTTTTT
CASRFRGRGGTGELFF
>TRBJ2-7|TRBV20-1|NA|TRBD2
TGCAGTGCCCCTAGAAGCGGGAGCTCCTACGAGCAGTACTTC
CSAPRSGSSYEQYF